These 22 T cell receptor beta chains were all obtained from the same sample, sequenced in a study of blood T cell repertoires in COVID-19. The repertoire was sequenced with immunoSEQ multiplex PCR; TCRdb's copy has only in-frame clones and lacks some. In the table there are hundreds of thousands of clones, around 91% of which are singletons. The sequencing sample was made of peripheral blood. These receptors came from a woman aged 18-35 years who had recovered from COVID-19.

The V and J genes are TRBV6-5 and TRBJ1-4; D is unresolved. The V end lost 0 bases, the J end lost 1 base, and 9 bases lay between the germline ends. CDR3 length: 16 residues. Germline assignment: CDR1 MNHEY and CDR2 SVGAGI. CDR3 loop: CASSYSPVGTNEKLFF. The CDR3 nucleotides read TGTGCCAGCAGTTACTCCCCGGTTGGAACTAATGAAAAACTGTTTTTT.

This clone was seen once. The rearrangement links TRBV28 to TRBJ2-1; 9 bases are shared with TRBD2. The CDR3 runs 20 residues. Losses at the gene ends were 0 bases for V and 4 bases for J; bases not matched to a gene: 16. Germline V gene lookup returns CDR1 MDHEN and CDR2 SYDVKM. The DNA for the CDR3 is TGTGCCAGCAGTTTATGGGGTTTTACCGAAGCGGGAGGAAGTTACAATGAGCAGTTCTTC. It encodes CASSLWGFTEAGGSYNEQFF.

The J gene is TRBJ2-1, the V gene TRBV27; TRBD2 matches 9 bases. The trim removed 5 bases at V and 3 bases at J, leaving 8 bases unmatched. This CDR3 contains 16 residues. CDR1 and CDR2 from the germline V gene are MNHEY and SMNVEV (reference sequence). The CDR3 coding sequence is TGTGCCAGCAGTCCACCAGGACTAGCGTACTACAATGAGCAGTTCTTC. Encoded protein: CASSPPGLAYYNEQFF.

This chain connects TRBV25-1 to TRBJ1-1, with D unresolved. There are 13 residues in the CDR3. V gave up 4 bases and J gave up 9 bases, with 15 bases separating them. Germline loops: CDR1 MGHDK, CDR2 SYGVNS. The CDR3 spells CASSVLGARKAFF. CDR3 DNA: TGTGCCAGCAGTGTTTTGGGCGCGCGCAAAGCTTTCTTT.

The V call is TRBV19, the J call TRBJ2-1, with TRBD2 matching over 11 bases. There are 15 residues in the CDR3. The V gene end was trimmed by 7 bases and the J gene end by 6 bases; junction bases not matched to a gene: 8. In germline, CDR1 is LNHDA, CDR2 SQIVND (reference sequence). CDR3 DNA: TGTGCCAGTACCGATACTAGCGGGAGTTTCAATGAGCAGTTCTTC. Amino acid sequence: CASTDTSGSFNEQFF.

This rearrangement joins TRBV6-2 or TRBV6-3 to TRBJ2-1; weak D call: TRBD1 (8 bases). Trimming pared 6 bases from V and 5 bases from J, leaving 14 bases between. The CDR3 spans 14 residues. CDR1 MNHEY and CDR2 SVGEGT come from the germline V gene. CDR3 amino acids: CASSRTGRDNEQFF. In DNA form, the CDR3 reads TGTGCCAGCAGCAGGACAGGGAGGGACAATGAGCAGTTCTTC.

The rearrangement uses TRBV5-4 and TRBJ1-2; TRBD1 matches at 7 bases. CDR3 length: 14 residues. V dropped 4 bases and J dropped 4; count of bases not matched to a gene: 7. Looked up from germline, CDR1 is SGHNT and CDR2 is YYREEE (reference sequence). The CDR3 sequence: CASSEYRGIYGYTF. CDR3 coding DNA: TGTGCCAGCAGCGAATACAGGGGTATCTATGGCTACACCTTC.

The chain uses TRBV7-2 and TRBJ2-1; 9 positions agree with TRBD2. This CDR3 is built from 16 residues. V dropped 8 bases and J dropped 10; count of bases not matched to a gene: 18. Germline V gene lookup returns CDR1 SGHTA and CDR2 FQGNSA. In nucleotides, the CDR3 is TGTGCCAGCCGCGTGGTAGCGGGAGCTTGGGATGGGGAGCAGTTCTTC. Its translation is CASRVVAGAWDGEQFF.

V is TRBV27 and J is TRBJ1-5, with TRBD1 as a possible D gene (5 bases). Between the trimmed V and J ends, which lost 5 bases and 6 bases, there was a span of 17 bases. The CDR3 contains 15 residues. The V gene's germline CDR1 is MNHEY and CDR2 SMNVEV (reference sequence). The CDR3 region has the DNA TGTGCCAGCAGTACAAGGGGCTACGGGAGTCAGCCCCAGCATTTT. Its protein is CASSTRGYGSQPQHF.

There are a few counts of this clone. The chain recombines TRBV3-1 (or the pseudogene TRBV3-2) with TRBJ2-5, with 14 bases lining up with TRBD2. Trimming removed 4 bases from V and 5 bases from J; junction bases left unmatched: 15. Germline loops: CDR1 LGHDT, CDR2 YNNKEL (reference sequence). The CDR3 has 19 amino acids. The CDR3 loop reads CASSLLAGTSGSGGETQYF. CDR3 nucleotide sequence: TGTGCCAGCAGCCTCCTCGCCGGGACTAGCGGGAGTGGCGGGGAGACCCAGTACTTC.

V gene TRBV10-3 combines with J gene TRBJ1-6; TRBD1 might be the D (5 bases). Between the trimmed V and J ends, which lost 2 bases and 10 bases, there was a span of 12 bases. The CDR3 length is 14 residues. Looked up from germline, CDR1 is ENHRY and CDR2 is SYGVKD. The CDR3 DNA follows: TGTGCCATCAGTGAGAGGGAACAGGAATCACCCCTCCACTTT. It is translated as CAISEREQESPLHF.

V and J are TRBV6-6 and TRBJ1-2; D ambiguous. In germline, CDR1 is MNHNY, CDR2 SVGAGI (reference sequence). V was clipped by 6 bases and J by 0 bases, with 11 bases between them. This CDR3 comprises 14 residues. The CDR3 DNA reads TGTGCCAGCAGCAAATTAACGGCTAACTATGGCTACACCTTC. Translation: CASSKLTANYGYTF.

The V call is TRBV4-3, the J call TRBJ1-6; D is undetermined. Germline CDR1 LGHNA, CDR2 YSLEER. The CDR3 runs 21 residues. With 4 bases removed from V and 0 bases from J, the gap between germline ends came to 25 bases. CDR3 sequence reads: CASSPQGPKLESSSYNSPLHF. DNA for the CDR3: TGCGCCAGCAGCCCCCAAGGTCCTAAACTAGAGAGCAGCTCCTATAATTCACCCCTCCACTTT.

The CDR3 loop is CASSLALTGGNEKLFF. For the CDR3, the DNA is TGTGCCAGCAGCTTAGCCCTGACAGGGGGAAATGAAAAACTGTTTTTT. J is TRBJ1-4 and V is TRBV13; 9 bases map to TRBD1. The germline gives CDR1 PRHDT, CDR2 FYEKMQ (reference sequence). The CDR3 loop spans 16 amino acids. V lost 1 base, J lost 5 bases, and 5 bases stayed unmatched.

The CDR3 protein is CASSLGRVTGYFQPQHF. The CDR3, as DNA: TGTGCCAGCAGCTTAGGTCGGGTGACAGGGTATTTCCAGCCCCAGCATTTT. The rearrangement uses TRBV13 and TRBJ1-5; 7 bases match TRBD1. This CDR3 has 17 residues. Losses at the gene ends were 0 bases for V and 7 bases for J; bases not matched to a gene: 12. The germline gives CDR1 PRHDT, CDR2 FYEKMQ (reference sequence).

This clone has only one observation. The CDR3 is CASSFGDSPLHF. In nucleotides, the CDR3 is TGCGCCAGCAGCTTCGGGGATTCACCCCTCCACTTT. The gene calls are TRBV5-1 and TRBJ1-6; D is ambiguous. CDR1 is SGHRS, CDR2 YFSETQ, per germline. V was trimmed by 2 bases and J by 8 bases, leaving 5 bases between them. This CDR3 comprises 12 residues. The full variable domain, completed using reference TRBV5-1 and TRBJ1-6, is KAGVTQTPRYLIKTRGQQVTLSCSPISGHRSVSWYQQTPGQGLQFLFEYFSETQRNKGNFPGRFSGRQFSNSRSEMNVSTLELGDSALYLCASSFGDSPLHFGNGTRLTVT.

This rearrangement joins TRBV5-1 to TRBJ1-6, with D uncertain. Trimming removed 4 bases from V and 6 bases from J, with 11 bases in between. CDR3 size: 14 residues. In germline, CDR1 is SGHRS, CDR2 YFSETQ. CDR3 bases: TGCGCCAGCAGCCTCGTGGCTCGTAATTCACCCCTCCACTTT. It encodes CASSLVARNSPLHF.

This chain connects TRBV6-2 or TRBV6-3 to TRBJ1-2; D unclear. Germline assignment: CDR1 MNHEY and CDR2 SVGEGT. Trimming shortened V by 5 bases and J by 4 bases, and 11 bases separated the two germline ends. CDR3 length equals 13 residues. CDR3 region: CASSPSGIYGYTF. The CDR3 DNA sequence: TGTGCCAGCAGTCCCTCAGGAATCTATGGCTACACCTTC.

This chain connects TRBV9 to TRBJ2-3; 8 bases map to TRBD2. V lost 3 bases, J lost 0 bases, and 3 bases stayed unmatched. CDR3 size: 15 residues. The germline CDR1 and CDR2 sequences are SGDLS and YYNGEE. The CDR3 region has the DNA TGTGCCAGCAGCGCCTCGGGGGGGAGCACAGATACGCAGTATTTT. It specifies CASSASGGSTDTQYF. The variable domain in full, with the rest retrieved from reference TRBV9 and TRBJ2-3, is DSGVTQTPKHLITATGQRVTLRCSPRSGDLSVYWYQQSLDQGLQFLIQYYNGEERAKGNILERFSAQQFPDLHSELNLSSLELGDSALYFCASSASGGSTDTQYFGPGTRLTVL.

The rearrangement links TRBV7-8 to TRBJ1-2; TRBD1 aligns across 9 bases. CDR3 length equals 16 residues. Looked up from germline, CDR1 is SGHVS and CDR2 is FQNEAQ. Trimming at V came to 4 bases and at J to 8 bases, leaving 14 bases not matched to a gene. CDR3 protein: CASSSGATGGTRGYTF. CDR3 nucleotides: TGTGCCAGCAGCTCAGGGGCGACAGGGGGTACGCGGGGCTACACCTTC.

This chain uses TRBV25-1 with TRBJ2-3, with 11 bases aligning to TRBD2. The CDR3 consists of 16 residues. The V gene's germline CDR1 is MGHDK and CDR2 SYGVNS. Trimming removed 5 bases from V and 2 bases from J; junction bases left unmatched: 6. The CDR3 DNA sequence: TGTGCCAGCAGTTCCCGACTAGCGGGAACCACAGATACGCAGTATTTT. Encoded protein: CASSSRLAGTTDTQYF.

Notes on this clone: At one of its ends the junction is not consistent with the germline gene, which may arise from a read error. The chain is built from TRBV9 and TRBJ2-1; D not resolved. CDR3 length: 14 residues. Germline CDR1 reads SGDLS; CDR2 reads YYNGEE. CDR3 in DNA: TGTGCCAGCAGCCTTTCGGTCTCCCACAATGAGCAGTTCTTC. Its translation is CASSLSVSHNEQFF. The full variable domain, in which reference TRBV9 and TRBJ2-1 provide the parts outside the CDR3, is DSGVTQTPKHLITATGQRVTLRCSPRSGDLSVYWYQQSLDQGLQFLIQYYNGEERAKGNILERFSAQQFPDLHSELNLSSLELGDSALYFCASSLSVSHNEQFFGPGTRLTVL.